Following are 20 T cell receptor beta chains from one sample sequenced in a study of T cell repertoires in cytomegalovirus infection. TCRdb used MiXCR to reprocess the reads, holding one entry per CDR3 protein. Among about 530,000 distinct CDR3 sequences, about 25% were seen once, and the ten largest hold less than 15%. Input material: PBMCs. The receptor source for this set is a human donor in good health (CMV status not recorded). Some clones in this sample may be carry-over from other donors' samples.

The chain carries TRBV6-8 and TRBJ1-1; D unclear. The CDR3 runs 13 residues. The germline V gene has CDR1 MNHGY and CDR2 SAAAGT. V lost 9 bases and J 0 bases, leaving 11 bases between the germline ends. The CDR3 sequence is CASHRKMNTEAFF. The CDR3 nucleotides are TGTGCCAGTCACCGTAAAATGAACACTGAAGCTTTCTTT.

Many counts were recorded for this clonotype. This rearrangement joins TRBV7-2 to TRBJ1-3; D gene unclear. Germline V gene sequence: CDR1 SGHTA, CDR2 FQGNSA. This CDR3 spans 15 amino acids. V was cut by 3 bases and J by 0 bases, with 9 bases left in between. The CDR3: CASSLRGSSGNTIYF. Written as DNA, the CDR3 is TGTGCCAGCAGCTTGAGAGGAAGCTCTGGAAACACCATATATTTT.

This clonotype was counted between two and nine times. The chain has TRBV6-2 or TRBV6-3 and TRBJ2-1; 8 positions agree with TRBD2. From germline, CDR1 is MNHEY and CDR2 SVGEGT. This CDR3 region has 16 residues. The ends lost 0 bases at V and 4 bases at J; junction bases unmatched: 5. CDR3 DNA: TGTGCCAGCAGTTACTCAGCGGGAGTCCTGTACAATGAGCAGTTCTTC. This codes for CASSYSAGVLYNEQFF.

The chain links TRBV7-9 to TRBJ2-1, with 11 bases that match TRBD2. With 5 bases clipped from V and 2 bases from J, the junction kept 17 bases outside the gene matches. This CDR3 comprises 20 residues. In germline, CDR1 is SEHNR, CDR2 FQNEAQ (reference sequence). As DNA, the CDR3 is TGTGCCAGCAGCCCCTCGATAGCCCTAGCGGGAGGCCACCCCTACAATGAGCAGTTCTTC. Residues: CASSPSIALAGGHPYNEQFF.

This clonotype appeared many times. The CDR3 protein is CASSSEEFNQPQHF. The DNA of the CDR3 is TGTGCCAGCAGCTCAGAAGAATTTAATCAGCCCCAGCATTTT. V usage is TRBV7-2 and J usage is TRBJ1-5; no definite D call. This CDR3 spans 14 amino acids. Trimming took off 4 bases at V and 4 bases at J, with 11 bases between the two ends. Germline lookup yields CDR1 SGHTA and CDR2 FQGNSA.

This sequence joins TRBV5-1 and TRBJ2-1, with 7 bases lining up with TRBD2. The CDR3 extends over 16 amino acids. V dropped 0 bases and J dropped 1; count of bases not matched to a gene: 4. Germline CDR1 reads SGHRS; CDR2 reads YFSETQ. CDR3 loop: CASSLERDNSYNEQFF. Written as DNA, the CDR3 is TGCGCCAGCAGCTTGGAGCGGGATAATTCCTACAATGAGCAGTTCTTC. The whole variable domain, remainder taken from reference TRBV5-1 and TRBJ2-1, is KAGVTQTPRYLIKTRGQQVTLSCSPISGHRSVSWYQQTPGQGLQFLFEYFSETQRNKGNFPGRFSGRQFSNSRSEMNVSTLELGDSALYLCASSLERDNSYNEQFFGPGTRLTVL.

This clonotype was picked up a small number of times. The chain is built from TRBV11-2 and TRBJ1-4; TRBD1 is a possible D gene (6 bases). Per the germline V gene, CDR1 is SGHAT and CDR2 is FQNNGV. The CDR3 totals 16 residues. V lost 2 bases, J lost 0 bases, and 10 bases lay in between. CDR3 DNA sequence: TGTGCCAGCAGCTTAACAGGGTTTCCAACTAATGAAAAACTGTTTTTT. Its translation is CASSLTGFPTNEKLFF. Full variable domain (remainder filled in from reference TRBV11-2 and TRBJ1-4): EAGVAQSPRYKIIEKRQSVAFWCNPISGHATLYWYQQILGQGPKLLIQFQNNGVVDDSQLPKDRFSAERLKGVDSTLKIQPAKLEDSAVYLCASSLTGFPTNEKLFFGSGTQLSVL.

This CDR3 reads CASSQGLAGGRIYYEQYV. CDR3 nucleotide sequence: TGTGCCAGCAGCCAAGGACTAGCGGGAGGCAGAATTTACTACGAGCAGTACGTC. The chain is built from TRBV5-6 and TRBJ2-7; 14 positions match TRBD2. The J segment lost 3 bases and the V segment lost 4 bases, leaving 12 bases of the junction unmatched. The germline gives CDR1 SGHDT, CDR2 YYEEEE. This CDR3 contains 18 residues.

The chain joins TRBV27 to TRBJ1-1; maybe TRBD1 (6 bases). The V end lost 2 bases, the J end lost 1 base, and 8 bases lay between the germline ends. CDR3 length equals 14 residues. Germline V gene sequence: CDR1 MNHEY, CDR2 SMNVEV (reference sequence). The CDR3, as DNA: TGTGCCAGCAGTTTACGACAGGCGAACACTGAAGCTTTCTTT. Its translation is CASSLRQANTEAFF.

The sample holds many counts of this clonotype. The chain joins TRBV7-6 to TRBJ2-1; 10 nucleotides agree with TRBD2. After removal of 4 bases from V and 0 bases from J, the junction contained 3 bases not matched to a gene. CDR3 length: 16 residues. Germline V gene lookup returns CDR1 SGHVS and CDR2 FNYEAQ. The CDR3 loop reads CASSSPSGSSYNEQFF. For the CDR3, the DNA is TGTGCCAGCAGCTCCCCTAGCGGGAGCTCCTACAATGAGCAGTTCTTC.

At least ten counts were recorded for this clonotype. The gene calls are TRBV7-2 and TRBJ2-3; possible D gene TRBD1, 6 bases. CDR1 SGHTA and CDR2 FQGNSA come from the germline V gene. The CDR3 runs 15 residues. Trimming pared 4 bases from V and 0 bases from J, leaving 11 bases between. The DNA of the CDR3 is TGTGCCAGCAGCTACAGGGAGTGGAGCACAGATACGCAGTATTTT. Encoded protein: CASSYREWSTDTQYF.

The chain carries TRBV7-9 and TRBJ2-7; maybe TRBD2 (6 bases). This CDR3 contains 16 residues. Looked up from germline, CDR1 is SEHNR and CDR2 is FQNEAQ (reference sequence). V shed 5 bases and J shed 2 bases, with 19 bases lying between them. Written as DNA, the CDR3 is TGTGCCAGCAGCGCCCCCGGGACTGACAAGACCTACGAGCAGTACTTC. This codes for CASSAPGTDKTYEQYF.

A few counts support this clonotype. This chain connects TRBV27 to TRBJ2-7; 15 nucleotides match TRBD2. Germline values: CDR1 MNHEY, CDR2 SMNVEV (reference sequence). The CDR3 has 16 amino acids. The J segment lost 6 bases and the V segment lost 5 bases, leaving 8 bases of the junction unmatched. CDR3 sequence reads: CASSGRTSGRAGEQYF. The CDR3 nucleotides are TGTGCCAGCAGTGGACGGACTAGCGGGAGGGCCGGCGAGCAGTACTTC.

The V and J genes are TRBV6-2 or TRBV6-3 and TRBJ2-5; D tentatively reads TRBD1 or TRBD2 (5 bases each). Germline V gives CDR1 MNHEY, CDR2 SVGEGT. The CDR3 is 14 amino acids. The germline V and J ends were trimmed by 5 bases and 5 bases, with 15 bases remaining between them. The DNA for the CDR3 is TGTGCCAGCAGTGGGACGGGGCAGCGGGAGACCCAGTACTTC. Translated, it gives CASSGTGQRETQYF.

This clonotype was seen a handful of times. At one boundary the junction diverges from the germline segment, which might be a read error. The chain joins TRBV2 to TRBJ1-4; the D gene is possibly TRBD1 (6 bases). The germline gives CDR1 SNHLY, CDR2 FYNNEI. The CDR3 runs 18 residues. The CDR3 here is CASSARGTPRGAKEKLFF. The DNA for the CDR3 is TGTGCCAGCAGTGCAAGGGGGACGCCGAGGGGGGCTAAAGAAAAACTGTTTTTT.

The chain is built from TRBV19 and TRBJ1-1, with D unresolved. Trimming stripped 3 bases from V and 5 bases from J, with 28 bases between. Germline V CDR1 and CDR2: LNHDA, SQIVND (reference sequence). The CDR3 has 19 residues. The CDR3 bases are TGTGCCAGTAGTATGAGCCCATCCGGGCCAAGGTGGGGAATAACTGAAGCTTTCTTT. This gives the protein CASSMSPSGPRWGITEAFF.

A few counts support this clonotype. V and J are TRBV19 and TRBJ2-1, with D perhaps matching TRBD2 (5 bases). There are 14 residues in the CDR3. From germline, CDR1 is LNHDA and CDR2 SQIVND (reference sequence). V lost 4 bases, J lost 7 bases, and 14 bases lay in between. CDR3 residues: CASSTGSVLNEQFF. In DNA form, the CDR3 reads TGTGCCAGTAGTACAGGTAGCGTTCTAAATGAGCAGTTCTTC.

About this clonotype: The junction departs from germline at one end; a sequencing error may be responsible. The V and J genes are TRBV19 and TRBJ2-3; 8 bases are shared with TRBD2. The germline V gene encodes CDR1 LNHDA and CDR2 SQIVND (reference sequence). This CDR3 region has 17 residues. CDR3 region: CARSTLAGGPITDTQYF. The CDR3 nucleotides are TGTGCCAGAAGTACCCTAGCGGGCGGACCGATCACAGATACGCAGTATTTT. The complete variable domain, with remaining parts taken from reference TRBV19 and TRBJ2-3, reads DGGITQSPKYLFRKEGQNVTLSCEQNLNHDAMYWYRQDPGQGLRLIYYSQIVNDFQKGDIAEGYSVSREKKESFPLTVTSAQKNPTAFYLCARSTLAGGPITDTQYFGPGTRLTVL.

This chain links TRBV12-5 with TRBJ2-1, with D unresolved. The CDR3 loop spans 14 amino acids. CDR1 is LGHNT and CDR2 is FRNRAP in the germline V gene. V was clipped by 1 base and J by 2 bases, with 6 bases between them. CDR3 region: CASGLARTYNEQFF. CDR3 DNA sequence: TGTGCTAGTGGTTTGGCGCGGACCTACAATGAGCAGTTCTTC.

This clonotype was seen only a few times. The chain carries TRBV4-2 and TRBJ1-4; a weak D match, TRBD1 (6 bases). This CDR3 region has 15 residues. Trimming left V 2 bases short and J 3 bases short, with 10 bases between. The germline gives CDR1 LGHNA, CDR2 YNFKEQ. In DNA, the CDR3 is TGTGCCAGCAGCCAATTATGGGGGCCTAATGAAAAACTGTTTTTT. Translating it yields CASSQLWGPNEKLFF.